Presented here are 17 T cell receptor beta chains from one specimen sequenced in a study of shared clonotypes between healthy human individuals. Sequencing was performed with immunoSEQ multiplex PCR; in TCRdb, only in-frame clones are kept and a portion is missing. The profile shows over a million clones, roughly 95% of them singletons. Sequencing was performed on naive CD4+ T cells sorted from blood. Subset here: CD45RA+ positively selected. The receptor set was obtained from a man aged 25 to 45 in good health.

The chain is built from TRBV28 and TRBJ2-7, with TRBD2 matching 12 bases. Germline CDR1 and CDR2: MDHEN and SYDVKM. This CDR3 contains 15 residues. The V gene end was trimmed by 5 bases and the J gene end by 4 bases; junction bases not matched to a gene: 6. The CDR3 nucleotides are TGTGCCAGCAGTCAGCTAGCGGGAGGGCTATACGAGCAGTACTTC. Translation gives CASSQLAGGLYEQYF.

The V gene is TRBV6-5, the J gene TRBJ2-7, with 8 bases matching TRBD1. V lost 5 bases, J lost 4 bases, and 4 bases stayed unmatched. The CDR3 has 13 residues. Per the germline V gene, CDR1 is MNHEY and CDR2 is SVGAGI. The DNA for the CDR3 is TGTGCCAGCAGTAGGACAGGGCTTTACGAGCAGTACTTC. Protein sequence: CASSRTGLYEQYF.

The gene calls are TRBV10-3 and TRBJ2-2; tentatively, D is TRBD1 (6 bases). Germline CDR1 ENHRY, CDR2 SYGVKD. The germline V and J ends were trimmed by 8 bases and 0 bases, with 13 bases remaining between them. The CDR3 extends over 15 amino acids. The CDR3 here is CAIWTANANTGELFF. The DNA of the CDR3 is TGTGCCATCTGGACAGCGAACGCGAACACCGGGGAGCTGTTTTTT.

The chain combines TRBV11-2 with TRBJ2-7; no clear D gene. Germline-derived CDR1 and CDR2 are SGHAT and FQNNGV. CDR3 length equals 14 residues. The V end was cut by 7 bases, the J end by 6 bases, with 19 bases between. The DNA of the CDR3 is TGTGCCAGCAATCCGGCCTTATCGAATGGCGAGCAGTACTTC. It encodes CASNPALSNGEQYF.

V is TRBV7-2 and J is TRBJ2-5; a possible D gene is TRBD2 (5 bases). The V end was cut by 3 bases, the J end by 0 bases, with 8 bases between. The CDR3 covers 14 residues. Germline CDR1 SGHTA, CDR2 FQGNSA. The CDR3 DNA sequence: TGTGCCAGCAGCTTCTTGAGGGACCAAGAGACCCAGTACTTC. This gives the protein CASSFLRDQETQYF.

This clone was seen a single time. The chain employs TRBV9 and TRBJ2-2; D could derive from TRBD1 or TRBD2 (6 bases each). The CDR3 contains 16 residues. Trimming stripped 4 bases from V and 5 bases from J, with 18 bases between. Germline assignment: CDR1 SGDLS and CDR2 YYNGEE. The CDR3 reads CASSRREGGLTGELFF. CDR3 sequence (DNA): TGTGCCAGCAGCCGCCGTGAAGGGGGACTTACCGGGGAGCTGTTTTTT.

The chain links TRBV2 to TRBJ2-2; 8 nucleotides agree with TRBD1. This CDR3 contains 15 residues. V lost 6 bases, J lost 5 bases, and 8 bases stayed unmatched. Germline CDR1 is SNHLY and CDR2 is FYNNEI. The CDR3: CASRAGTGRTGELFF. The CDR3 DNA is TGTGCCAGCAGGGCCGGGACAGGTAGAACCGGGGAGCTGTTTTTT.

The CDR3 DNA reads TGTGCCAGCAGCACCATCCGGGACTACGAGCAGTACTTC. As protein: CASSTIRDYEQYF. This sequence joins TRBV11-2 and TRBJ2-7, with D perhaps TRBD2 (5 bases). CDR1 is SGHAT and CDR2 is FQNNGV in the germline V gene. The V gene lost 5 bases and the J gene lost 3 bases, with 11 bases spanning the gap. The CDR3 totals 13 residues.

This chain joins TRBV7-8 and TRBJ2-1; the match to TRBD1 covers 10 bases. CDR1 and CDR2 from the germline V gene are SGHVS and FQNEAQ. This CDR3 contains 16 residues. With V trimmed by 2 bases and J by 3 bases, 4 bases remained unmatched. The CDR3 reads CASSLWDRGSYNEQFF. Written as DNA, the CDR3 is TGTGCCAGCAGCTTATGGGACAGGGGTAGCTACAATGAGCAGTTCTTC.

Concerning this clone itself: Other DNA sequences within the sample encode an identical CDR3. The chain joins TRBV28 to TRBJ2-1; D remains unclear. CDR1 MDHEN and CDR2 SYDVKM come from the germline V gene. This CDR3 is built from 13 residues. The V gene lost 6 bases and the J gene lost 2 bases, with 8 bases spanning the gap. The CDR3 sequence is CASRSGAYNEQFF. CDR3 bases: TGTGCCAGCAGGAGTGGGGCCTACAATGAGCAGTTCTTC.

This clone has just one count. The chain recombines TRBV28 with TRBJ2-7; D perhaps matches TRBD1 (6 bases). The CDR3 covers 12 residues. The germline gives CDR1 MDHEN, CDR2 SYDVKM. Trimming took off 6 bases at V and 5 bases at J, with 11 bases between the two ends. CDR3 DNA: TGTGCCAGCAGGGGGACAATTAACGAGCAGTACTTC. This translates into CASRGTINEQYF. Using reference TRBV28 and TRBJ2-7 for the parts outside the CDR3, the full variable domain is DVKVTQSSRYLVKRTGEKVFLECVQDMDHENMFWYRQDPGLGLRLIYFSYDVKMKEKGDIPEGYSVSREKKERFSLILESASTNQTSMYLCASRGTINEQYFGPGTRLTVT.

This clone was recorded only once. The gene calls are TRBV4-1 and TRBJ1-5, with D tentatively TRBD1 (5 bases). The CDR3 loop spans 16 amino acids. From germline, CDR1 is MGHRA and CDR2 YSYEKL. V was trimmed by 3 bases and J by 0 bases, leaving 12 bases between them. This chain's CDR3 is CASSHEGTVSNQPQHF. The CDR3 coding sequence is TGCGCCAGCAGCCACGAAGGGACGGTTAGCAATCAGCCCCAGCATTTT.

The rearrangement uses TRBV28 and TRBJ2-6, with D unclear. V was clipped by 4 bases and J by 2 bases, with 3 bases between them. Germline values: CDR1 MDHEN, CDR2 SYDVKM. CDR3 length: 13 residues. The CDR3 region is CASSSPGANVLTF. CDR3 nucleotides: TGTGCCAGCAGTTCTCCTGGGGCCAACGTCCTGACTTTC.

This chain links TRBV25-1 with TRBJ1-2; TRBD1 matches at 8 bases. J lost 8 bases, V lost 0 bases, and 5 bases had no gene match. This CDR3 is 14 amino acids long. CDR1 is MGHDK, CDR2 SYGVNS, per germline. CDR3 in DNA: TGTGCCAGCAGTGAATATACACAGGGGGACGGCTACACCTTC. Translated: CASSEYTQGDGYTF.

J is TRBJ2-1 and V is TRBV10-3; the D is unclear. V was clipped by 3 bases and J by 0 bases, with 9 bases between them. Per germline, CDR1 ENHRY and CDR2 SYGVKD. This CDR3 comprises 15 residues. The CDR3 loop is CAISEWRSSYNEQFF. For the CDR3, the DNA is TGTGCCATCAGTGAATGGAGAAGCTCCTACAATGAGCAGTTCTTC.

The genes are TRBV7-8 and TRBJ1-4; no reliable D call. In germline, CDR1 is SGHVS, CDR2 FQNEAQ. V was trimmed by 1 base and J by 10 bases, leaving 25 bases between them. The CDR3 sequence is 18 residues long. The CDR3 sequence: CASSLVSLWGTGRRKLFF. DNA of the CDR3: TGTGCCAGCAGCTTAGTATCCCTGTGGGGTACCGGTCGTCGAAAACTGTTTTTT.

The CDR3 spells CASSTQTGTETQYF. The CDR3 region has the DNA TGCGCCAGCAGCACCCAGACAGGAACGGAGACCCAGTACTTC. The chain recombines TRBV5-1 with TRBJ2-5, with TRBD1 as a possible D gene (6 bases). Trimming stripped 4 bases from V and 5 bases from J, with 15 bases between. This CDR3 is 14 amino acids long. Per the germline V gene, CDR1 is SGHRS and CDR2 is YFSETQ. The full variable domain, rest sourced from reference TRBV5-1 and TRBJ2-5, is KAGVTQTPRYLIKTRGQQVTLSCSPISGHRSVSWYQQTPGQGLQFLFEYFSETQRNKGNFPGRFSGRQFSNSRSEMNVSTLELGDSALYLCASSTQTGTETQYFGPGTRLLVL.